One and the same sample provided the 22 T cell receptor beta chains below, sequenced in a study of control samples from healthy donors and cancer patients. The repertoire was sequenced with immunoSEQ multiplex PCR; TCRdb's copy has only in-frame clones and lacks some. The repertoire holds 180,000 or so clones, with roughly 93% as singletons. Sequencing was done on a sample of blood. These receptor sequences come from a woman aged 55-70 years in good health.

The genes are TRBV12-3 or TRBV12-4 and TRBJ1-4; the D is unclear. The CDR3 has 13 amino acids. V shed 5 bases and J shed 4 bases, with 8 bases lying between them. The CDR3 loop is CASSGGDNEKLFF. CDR3 sequence (DNA): TGTGCCAGCAGTGGCGGGGATAATGAAAAACTGTTTTTT.

This sequence joins TRBV7-2 and TRBJ1-1; tentatively, D is TRBD1 (6 bases). Trimming removed 8 bases from V and 3 bases from J, with 10 bases in between. Germline values: CDR1 SGHTA, CDR2 FQGNSA. The CDR3 is made up of 12 amino acids. The CDR3 nucleotides are TGTGCCAGCGAGGGGGGGGACACTGAAGCTTTCTTT. Residues: CASEGGDTEAFF.

The rearrangement links TRBV10-3 to TRBJ1-3; D unresolved. Germline-derived CDR1 and CDR2 are ENHRY and SYGVKD. V was pared by 6 bases and J by 0 bases, with 12 bases between. This CDR3 contains 15 residues. This CDR3 reads CAISLSVDSGNTIYF. The CDR3 DNA is TGTGCCATCAGCTTGTCCGTAGACTCTGGAAACACCATATATTTT.

The CDR3 nucleotides are TGTGCCAGCAGCCTTAATGCGGGGGGTTCACCCCTCCACTTT. It encodes CASSLNAGGSPLHF. This chain uses TRBV7-9 with TRBJ1-6, with a possible D match to TRBD1 (5 bases). The CDR3 runs 14 residues. With 5 bases removed from V and 9 bases from J, the gap between germline ends came to 14 bases. Per germline, CDR1 SEHNR and CDR2 FQNEAQ (reference sequence).

This chain uses TRBV15 with TRBJ1-5; D unclear. The V gene lost 0 bases and the J gene lost 0 bases, with 12 bases spanning the gap. The germline V gene encodes CDR1 LNHNV and CDR2 YYDKDF (reference sequence). CDR3 length: 17 amino acids. The CDR3 region is CATSRDLLAASNQPQHF. The CDR3 region has the DNA TGTGCCACCAGCAGAGATCTTTTGGCAGCTAGCAATCAGCCCCAGCATTTT.

As concerns this clone: Additional DNA sequences in this sample encode the identical CDR3. The V and J genes are TRBV11-2 and TRBJ2-3; D not resolved. The CDR3 loop spans 13 amino acids. V was clipped by 2 bases and J by 0 bases, with 3 bases between them. The germline V gene encodes CDR1 SGHAT and CDR2 FQNNGV. The CDR3 loop reads CASSLPSTDTQYF. The DNA of the CDR3 is TGTGCCAGCAGCTTACCCAGCACAGATACGCAGTATTTT.

The chain uses TRBV14 and TRBJ2-5; D unclear. This CDR3 spans 15 amino acids. Per germline, CDR1 SGHDN and CDR2 FVKESK. V was cut by 0 bases and J by 5 bases, with 13 bases left in between. In nucleotides, the CDR3 is TGTGCCAGCAGCCAAGATGATTGGGCTTGGGAGACCCAGTACTTC. Its protein product is CASSQDDWAWETQYF.

The rearrangement joins TRBV5-4 to TRBJ1-5; D not resolved. Trimming removed 4 bases from V and 5 bases from J, with 16 bases in between. Per the germline V gene, CDR1 is SGHNT and CDR2 is YYREEE (reference sequence). The CDR3 runs 15 residues. Here the CDR3 reads CASSVGPGRDQPQHF. CDR3 coding DNA: TGTGCCAGCAGCGTCGGACCGGGTCGTGATCAGCCCCAGCATTTT.

This chain joins TRBV9 and TRBJ2-3; TRBD1 might be the D (5 bases). Germline V gene sequence: CDR1 SGDLS, CDR2 YYNGEE. The CDR3 is 14 amino acids. Trimming removed 0 bases at V and 4 bases at J, with 9 bases between. For the CDR3, the DNA is TGTGCCAGCAGCGTAGGGGGCATCGCAGATACGCAGTATTTT. This translates into CASSVGGIADTQYF. Using reference TRBV9 and TRBJ2-3 for the parts outside the CDR3, the full variable domain is DSGVTQTPKHLITATGQRVTLRCSPRSGDLSVYWYQQSLDQGLQFLIQYYNGEERAKGNILERFSAQQFPDLHSELNLSSLELGDSALYFCASSVGGIADTQYFGPGTRLTVL.

About this clone: This same CDR3 is encoded by further DNA sequences in the sample. The J gene is TRBJ1-5, the V gene TRBV5-1; 7 bases map to TRBD1. Germline CDR1 SGHRS, CDR2 YFSETQ. CDR3 size: 15 residues. V lost 0 bases, J lost 7 bases, and 7 bases stayed unmatched. The CDR3 spells CASSLVGGAGQPQHF. For the CDR3, the DNA is TGCGCCAGCAGCTTGGTAGGGGGCGCAGGGCAGCCCCAGCATTTT.

The chain has TRBV27 and TRBJ2-7, with 9 bases that match TRBD1. The V gene end was trimmed by 5 bases and the J gene end by 7 bases; junction bases not matched to a gene: 24. The germline CDR1 and CDR2 sequences are MNHEY and SMNVEV (reference sequence). This CDR3 is 19 amino acids long. This CDR3 reads CASSALRGTGLVTRHEQYF. In DNA, the CDR3 is TGTGCCAGCAGTGCCCTGCGAGGGACAGGGCTTGTCACTCGTCATGAGCAGTACTTC.

The chain uses TRBV10-2 and TRBJ2-5, with 8 bases that match TRBD2. Losses at the gene ends were 7 bases for V and 4 bases for J; bases not matched to a gene: 2. The CDR3 has 12 residues. Germline lookup yields CDR1 WSHSY and CDR2 SAAADI. The CDR3 region is CASTLAGETQYF. The CDR3 region has the DNA TGCGCCAGCACCCTAGCGGGAGAGACCCAGTACTTC.

The rearrangement links TRBV5-6 to TRBJ1-1, with 7 positions matching TRBD1. This CDR3 comprises 12 residues. Germline values: CDR1 SGHDT, CDR2 YYEEEE. J gave up 10 bases and V 1 base, and 4 bases lay outside the gene matches. The CDR3, as DNA: TGTGCCAGCAGCTTGAGGGCAGGGGGAGCTTTCTTT. Its translation: CASSLRAGGAFF.

The V call is TRBV5-6, the J call TRBJ1-2; possibly TRBD1 for D (6 bases). V lost 4 bases, J lost 8 bases, and 12 bases lay in between. CDR3 length: 12 residues. In germline, CDR1 is SGHDT, CDR2 YYEEEE. The DNA for the CDR3 is TGTGCCAGCAGCCCAGGGGTAGACGGCTACACCTTC. This gives the protein CASSPGVDGYTF.

This clone has just a few counts. V usage is TRBV6-5 and J usage is TRBJ1-2, with 9 bases aligning to TRBD1. Germline V gene data show CDR1 as MNHEY and CDR2 as SVGAGI. The CDR3 covers 15 residues. The J segment lost 0 bases and the V segment lost 2 bases, leaving 1 base of the junction unmatched. The chain's CDR3 is CASSYGQGTNYGYTF. The CDR3 nucleotides read TGTGCCAGCAGTTACGGACAGGGGACTAACTATGGCTACACCTTC.

The chain couples TRBV5-1 to TRBJ1-3, with a weak D call TRBD1 (6 bases). Trimming pared 4 bases from V and 2 bases from J, leaving 16 bases between. The V gene's germline CDR1 is SGHRS and CDR2 YFSETQ. The CDR3 has 16 residues. The CDR3 DNA follows: TGCGCCAGCAGCCGCGAGGGGACAACCCCTGGAAACACCATATATTTT. Translating gives CASSREGTTPGNTIYF.

The chain couples TRBV21-1 to TRBJ1-4; TRBD1, the D gene given by the table, was not confirmed from the DNA. TRBV21-1 is shown as a pseudogene. The CDR3 runs to 19 residues. CDR3 amino acids: CASSKVEVSGGRPNEKLFF. In nucleotides, the CDR3 is TGTGCCAGCAGCAAAGTAGAGGTATCAGGGGGCAGGCCTAATGAAAAGCTGTTTTTT.

The V gene is TRBV19, the J gene TRBJ1-3, with 7 bases matching TRBD1. The trim removed 5 bases at V and 0 bases at J, leaving 4 bases unmatched. Germline assignment: CDR1 LNHDA and CDR2 SQIVND (reference sequence). CDR3 length: 15 amino acids. CDR3 sequence: CASSGGQNSGNTIYF. The CDR3 DNA reads as TGTGCCAGTAGTGGGGGACAGAACTCTGGAAACACCATATATTTT.

The chain links TRBV5-8 to TRBJ1-4; tentative D call: TRBD1 (5 bases). The CDR3 runs 15 residues. The germline V gene has CDR1 SGHTS and CDR2 YDEGEE. The CDR3 protein is CGPAASRATNEKLFF. CDR3 sequence (DNA): TGTGGCCCAGCAGCCTCCAGGGCAACTAATGAAAAACTGTTTTTT. Full variable domain (rest looked up from reference TRBV5-8 and TRBJ1-4): EAGVTQSPTHLIKTRGQQATLRCSPISGHTSVYWYQQALGLGLQFLLWYDEGEERNRGNFPPRFSGRQFPNYSSELNVNALELEDSALYLCGPAASRATNEKLFFGSGTQLSVL.

CDR3 loop: CASSVRGGGNTGELFF. For the CDR3, the DNA is TGTGCCAGCAGCGTAAGGGGAGGTGGGAACACCGGGGAGCTGTTTTTT. The chain is built from TRBV9 and TRBJ2-2, with D perhaps TRBD2 (6 bases). In germline, CDR1 is SGDLS, CDR2 YYNGEE. The CDR3 totals 16 residues. Trimming stripped 1 base from V and 1 base from J, with 11 bases between.

This sequence joins TRBV7-8 and TRBJ1-4; a weak D match, TRBD1 (6 bases). Germline lookup yields CDR1 SGHVS and CDR2 FQNEAQ. CDR3 length: 14 amino acids. V was clipped by 6 bases and J by 8 bases, with 16 bases between them. The CDR3 reads CASSPRTGSEKLFF. In DNA, the CDR3 is TGTGCCAGCAGTCCCAGAACAGGGTCCGAAAAACTGTTTTTT.

This chain uses TRBV3-1 (or the pseudogene TRBV3-2) with TRBJ1-2; no clear D. Trimming cost V 4 bases and J 9 bases, with 9 bases left between them. CDR3 length: 11 amino acids. Germline loops: CDR1 LGHDT, CDR2 YNNKEL (reference sequence). The CDR3 DNA is TGTGCCAGCAGCCTTACTTCGAGCTACACCTTC. This sequence encodes CASSLTSSYTF.